Listed here are 28 T cell receptor beta chains from one sample, sequenced in a study of T cell repertoires in cytomegalovirus infection (dated by TCRdb to 2018 to 2020). For sequencing, an Illumina HiSeq 1500 was employed. Starting from the raw public reads, TCRdb applied fastp trimming at Q25, assembled clones with MiXCR and retained in-frame beta chains. Each record represents a unique CDR3 protein, reported with the most common genes and DNA among its rows. For this sample the table gives roughly 100,000 distinct CDR3 sequences, of which approximately 15% were detected only once. 8% to 9.5% of the sample is in the top ten clones. The material sequenced was PBMCs. These receptors were taken from a human donor in good health (CMV status not recorded). Some clones in this sample may be carry-over from other donors' samples.

The chain couples TRBV5-1 to TRBJ1-1, with 8 bases identical to TRBD1. CDR3 length: 16 residues. The J segment lost 1 base and the V segment lost 0 bases, leaving 5 bases of the junction unmatched. CDR1 and CDR2 from the germline V gene are SGHRS and YFSETQ. Here the CDR3 reads CASSLGGTGKNTEAFF. CDR3 nucleotide sequence: TGCGCCAGCAGCTTGGGGGGGACAGGCAAGAACACTGAAGCTTTCTTT.

This clonotype was counted a few times. The chain joins TRBV2 to TRBJ1-1; D is perhaps TRBD1 (6 bases). The CDR3 length is 14 residues. V was cut by 5 bases and J by 4 bases, with 14 bases left in between. Germline values: CDR1 SNHLY, CDR2 FYNNEI. The CDR3 DNA sequence: TGTGCCAGCAGTATCGACAGGAGTAGCACTGAAGCTTTCTTT. Protein: CASSIDRSSTEAFF. Supplemented by reference TRBV2 and TRBJ1-1, the full variable domain reads EPEVTQTPSHQVTQMGQEVILRCVPISNHLYFYWYRQILGQKVEFLVSFYNNEISEKSEIFDDQFSVERPDGSNFTLKIRSTKLEDSAMYFCASSIDRSSTEAFFGQGTRLTVV.

This clonotype has a handful of counts. The V call is TRBV5-4, the J call TRBJ2-6; D gene ambiguous. CDR3 size: 17 residues. Germline V gene sequence: CDR1 SGHNT, CDR2 YYREEE (reference sequence). V was trimmed by 5 bases and J by 0 bases, leaving 15 bases between them. The CDR3 region has the DNA TGTGCCAGCAGACCCCGGACGCATGGCTCTGGGGCCAACGTCCTGACTTTC. This translates into CASRPRTHGSGANVLTF. Variable domain in full (rest from reference TRBV5-4 and TRBJ2-6): ETGVTQSPTHLIKTRGQQVTLRCSSQSGHNTVSWYQQALGQGPQFIFQYYREEENGRGNFPPRFSGLQFPNYSSELNVNALELDDSALYLCASRPRTHGSGANVLTFGAGSRLTVL.

V gene TRBV18 combines with J gene TRBJ1-4; 7 positions agree with TRBD1. The V gene end was trimmed by 3 bases and the J gene end by 5 bases; junction bases not matched to a gene: 6. CDR3 length equals 15 residues. Germline loops: CDR1 KGHSH, CDR2 LQKENI. DNA of the CDR3: TGTGCCAGCTCACCTCGGGACAGCCGGAATGAAAAACTGTTTTTT. Translating gives CASSPRDSRNEKLFF.

This clonotype has a handful of counts. The chain's CDR3 is CSVSVPGNTEAFF. The CDR3 DNA sequence: TGCAGCGTTTCAGTTCCAGGGAACACTGAAGCTTTCTTT. The chain recombines TRBV29-1 with TRBJ1-1; no definite D call. From germline, CDR1 is SQVTM and CDR2 ANQGSEA. V was pared by 5 bases and J by 1 base, with 11 bases between. The CDR3 extends over 13 amino acids.

Many counts were recorded for this clonotype. The gene calls are TRBV7-9 and TRBJ1-5; 7 positions agree with TRBD1. V lost 5 bases to trimming and J lost 0 bases; unmatched junction nucleotides: 7. CDR1 is SEHNR, CDR2 FQNEAQ, per germline (reference sequence). The CDR3 runs 16 residues. CDR3 region: CASSPQGWDSNQPQHF. As DNA, the CDR3 is TGTGCCAGCAGCCCACAGGGGTGGGATAGCAATCAGCCCCAGCATTTT.

V and J are TRBV7-9 and TRBJ1-2; 8 nucleotides line up with TRBD1. CDR1 is SEHNR and CDR2 is FQNEAQ in the germline V gene (reference sequence). The CDR3 is 17 amino acids. V shed 2 bases and J 1 base; nucleotides not matched to a gene: 9. CDR3 nucleotide sequence: TGTGCCAGCAGCTTATCTTATGGGACAGGCGTTAACTATGGCTACACCTTC. It is translated as CASSLSYGTGVNYGYTF. Based on the CDR3 plus reference TRBV7-9 and TRBJ1-2, the full variable domain is DTGVSQNPRHKITKRGQNVTFRCDPISEHNRLYWYRQTLGQGPEFLTYFQNEAQLEKSRLLSDRFSAERPKGSFSTLEIQRTEQGDSAMYLCASSLSYGTGVNYGYTFGSGTRLTVV.

This clonotype has at least ten counts. The J gene is TRBJ2-2, the V gene TRBV28; 10 bases align to TRBD2. The CDR3 is 17 residues long. With V trimmed by 1 base and J by 4 bases, 6 bases remained unmatched. The germline gives CDR1 MDHEN, CDR2 SYDVKM. The CDR3 DNA sequence: TGTGCCAGCAGTTTATCAGCGGGGGGGCCTCGCACCGGGGAGCTGTTTTTT. Translated, it gives CASSLSAGGPRTGELFF.

In this sample, this clonotype turned up many times. The chain has TRBV7-2 and TRBJ2-3; D may be TRBD2 (7 bases). V was shortened by 3 bases and J by 7 bases, with 23 bases between the two germline ends. The CDR3 is 17 residues long. Germline V gives CDR1 SGHTA, CDR2 FQGNSA. The CDR3 reads CASSLPSKGGGEHTQYF. The CDR3 DNA reads TGTGCCAGCAGCTTGCCCTCTAAGGGGGGGGGAGAACATACGCAGTATTTT.

The chain employs TRBV3-1 and TRBJ1-1; D might be TRBD1 (5 bases). CDR3 length: 16 residues. Germline lookup yields CDR1 LGHDT and CDR2 YNNKEL (reference sequence). V lost 3 bases and J 6 bases, leaving 20 bases between the germline ends. CDR3 in amino acids: CASSHWGGYGKPEAFF. The CDR3 nucleotides are TGTGCCAGCAGCCACTGGGGGGGGTACGGGAAACCTGAAGCTTTCTTT.

This chain uses TRBV5-4 with TRBJ1-4, with no clear D. Germline loops: CDR1 SGHNT, CDR2 YYREEE (reference sequence). This CDR3 spans 13 amino acids. V shed 4 bases and J shed 4 bases, with 8 bases lying between them. As DNA, the CDR3 is TGTGCCAGCAGCGATGGGTTTAATGAAAAACTGTTTTTT. Its protein product is CASSDGFNEKLFF.

This clonotype appeared a few times. The V and J genes are TRBV7-9 and TRBJ1-2, with TRBD1 matching over 8 bases. Germline CDR1 is SEHNR and CDR2 is FQNEAQ (reference sequence). The CDR3 sequence is 13 residues long. V lost 6 bases, J lost 3 bases, and 3 bases stayed unmatched. This CDR3 is CASRIQGDYGYTF. CDR3 DNA sequence: TGTGCCAGCAGGATACAGGGGGACTATGGCTACACCTTC.

This clonotype was seen at least ten times. V and J are TRBV11-2 and TRBJ2-1; maybe TRBD2 (6 bases). V lost 8 bases and J lost 6, with 23 bases in between. The CDR3 totals 16 residues. The V gene's germline CDR1 is SGHAT and CDR2 FQNNGV. The DNA for the CDR3 is TGTGCCAGCTCCGGACGGTGGCGGGGAGCCTCCAATGAGCAGTTCTTC. Encoded protein: CASSGRWRGASNEQFF.

This clonotype came up a few times. The J gene is TRBJ2-3, the V gene TRBV2; no definite D call. Trimming removed 7 bases at V and 4 bases at J, with 6 bases between. Germline-derived CDR1 and CDR2 are SNHLY and FYNNEI. This CDR3 spans 11 amino acids. The CDR3 spells CASKSSDTQYF. CDR3 coding DNA: TGTGCCAGCAAATCCTCAGATACGCAGTATTTT.

The chain recombines TRBV6-2 or TRBV6-3 with TRBJ2-7; possibly TRBD1 for D (5 bases). The CDR3 spans 14 residues. Trimming left V 3 bases short and J 9 bases short, with 18 bases between. Germline V CDR1 and CDR2: MNHEY, SVGEGT. In DNA, the CDR3 is TGTGCCAGCAGTTATCGTCAGGGAACGGTCGGGCAGTACTTC. It translates to CASSYRQGTVGQYF.

The V gene is TRBV29-1, the J gene TRBJ2-3; TRBD2 matches 14 bases. The CDR3 is 20 residues long. CDR1 and CDR2 from the germline V gene are SQVTM and ANQGSEA. Trimming at V came to 0 bases and at J to 6 bases, leaving 17 bases not matched to a gene. CDR3 nucleotides: TGCAGCGTTGAAGAGAGGACCCCGGGGACTAGCGGGGGCGCACAGGATACGCAGTATTTT. It specifies CSVEERTPGTSGGAQDTQYF.

This clonotype was picked up a small number of times. V usage is TRBV7-6 and J usage is TRBJ2-7; 10 bases map to TRBD1. Germline V gene lookup returns CDR1 SGHVS and CDR2 FNYEAQ. The CDR3 length is 15 residues. Trimming removed 4 bases from V and 6 bases from J; junction bases left unmatched: 9. CDR3 sequence (DNA): TGTGCCAGCAGCTCCCTTCCCGGGACAGGGGCCGAGCAGTACTTC. It is translated as CASSSLPGTGAEQYF.

The genes are TRBV7-6 and TRBJ2-2, with D unresolved. Looked up from germline, CDR1 is SGHVS and CDR2 is FNYEAQ. There are 13 residues in the CDR3. With 3 bases removed from V and 3 bases from J, the gap between germline ends came to 5 bases. The CDR3, as DNA: TGTGCCAGCAGCTTTCGGGACACCGGGGAGCTGTTTTTT. This translates into CASSFRDTGELFF. Together with reference TRBV7-6 and TRBJ2-2, the CDR3 gives the full variable domain: GAGVSQSPRYKVTKRGQDVALRCDPISGHVSLYWYRQALGQGPEFLTYFNYEAQQDKSGLPNDRFSAERPEGSISTLTIQRTEQRDSAMYRCASSFRDTGELFFGEGSRLTVL.

In regard to this clonotype: A read error is possible here, since a much larger clone lies one base away. This likely comes from a read error, as the CDR3 has no conserved phenylalanine or tryptophan at its end. The CDR3 is CSGYTGKPNEQFS. DNA of the CDR3: TGCAGCGGCTACACAGGGAAACCGAATGAGCAGTTCTCC. The gene calls are TRBV29-1 and TRBJ2-1, with D possibly TRBD1 on 6 matching bases. CDR3 length: 13 amino acids. Trimming removed 7 bases from V and 7 bases from J, with 17 bases in between. From germline, CDR1 is SQVTM and CDR2 ANQGSEA.

This clonotype was recorded many times. The rearrangement links TRBV7-2 to TRBJ2-5; D might be TRBD2 (6 bases). CDR1 and CDR2 (germline): SGHTA, FQGNSA. Trimming left V 6 bases short and J 0 bases short, with 11 bases between. The CDR3 is 14 amino acids. CDR3 amino acids: CASRHGGYQETQYF. CDR3 bases: TGTGCCAGCAGACATGGGGGGTACCAAGAGACCCAGTACTTC. The whole variable domain, remainder taken from reference TRBV7-2 and TRBJ2-5, is GAGVSQSPSNKVTEKGKDVELRCDPISGHTALYWYRQSLGQGLEFLIYFQGNSAPDKSGLPSDRFSAERTGGSVSTLTIQRTQQEDSAVYLCASRHGGYQETQYFGPGTRLLVL.

The table lists this clonotype with a few counts. J is TRBJ2-2 and V is TRBV6-5, with 9 bases aligning to TRBD1. J lost 5 bases, V lost 5 bases, and 6 bases had no gene match. Germline V lookup: CDR1 MNHEY, CDR2 SVGAGI. This CDR3 region has 15 residues. The CDR3 protein is CASSHGQGRTGELFF. The CDR3 coding sequence is TGTGCCAGCAGTCATGGACAGGGGAGGACCGGGGAGCTGTTTTTT.

This clonotype was seen many times. The chain combines TRBV12-5 with TRBJ2-1; TRBD2 matches 13 bases. The CDR3 runs 21 residues. The V gene end was trimmed by 1 base and the J gene end by 5 bases; junction bases not matched to a gene: 17. Germline CDR1 is LGHNT and CDR2 is FRNRAP. The CDR3 loop is CASGLALRWTSGGLPHNEQFF. DNA of the CDR3: TGTGCTAGTGGTTTGGCGCTGCGATGGACTAGCGGGGGCCTTCCCCACAATGAGCAGTTCTTC.

This clonotype was seen at least ten times. The genes are TRBV7-9 and TRBJ2-1, with D uncertain. CDR1 SEHNR and CDR2 FQNEAQ come from the germline V gene (reference sequence). This CDR3 has 13 residues. V dropped 1 base and J dropped 7 bases, with 8 bases sitting between them. Written as DNA, the CDR3 is TGTGCCAGCAGCTTAGGAAGGCGGAATGAGCAGTTCTTC. As protein: CASSLGRRNEQFF.

At least ten counts were recorded for this clonotype. This chain joins TRBV2 and TRBJ2-3, with D unclear. The CDR3 sequence is 14 residues long. Germline V gives CDR1 SNHLY, CDR2 FYNNEI. Deletions cut 5 bases from V and 5 bases from J, with 14 bases between. CDR3 region: CASSLSGPRDTQYF. The CDR3 DNA sequence: TGTGCCAGCAGTCTCTCCGGGCCGCGAGATACGCAGTATTTT.

A single count supports this clonotype. The V and J genes are TRBV19 and TRBJ1-1; 8 bases line up with TRBD1. This CDR3 is 16 amino acids long. CDR1 LNHDA and CDR2 SQIVND come from the germline V gene (reference sequence). Unmatched junction bases numbered 10, after V lost 2 bases and J lost 5 bases. The CDR3 region has the DNA TGTGCCAGTAGTATACGCTTCAGGGGGCAAGTAACTGAAGCTTTCTTT. It encodes CASSIRFRGQVTEAFF.

The chain has TRBV11-2 and TRBJ2-3, with D uncertain. The V gene lost 5 bases and the J gene lost 5 bases, with 11 bases spanning the gap. The CDR3 sequence is 13 residues long. The germline CDR1 and CDR2 sequences are SGHAT and FQNNGV. The CDR3 sequence: CASSRRWLDTQYF. Here the CDR3 DNA reads TGTGCCAGCAGCCGAAGATGGTTAGATACGCAGTATTTT.

This clonotype was picked up a small number of times. The chain couples TRBV5-4 to TRBJ1-1; 7 nucleotides align to TRBD1. V lost 4 bases to trimming and J lost 1 base; unmatched junction nucleotides: 4. The CDR3 is 14 residues long. The V gene's germline CDR1 is SGHNT and CDR2 YYREEE (reference sequence). In DNA form, the CDR3 reads TGTGCCAGCAGCGCTAGGACAGGGAACACTGAAGCTTTCTTT. It specifies CASSARTGNTEAFF.

This chain uses TRBV28 with TRBJ1-4; D is undetermined. This CDR3 has 13 residues. Per germline, CDR1 MDHEN and CDR2 SYDVKM. Trimming shortened V by 3 bases and J by 8 bases, and 10 bases separated the two germline ends. CDR3 bases: TGTGCCAGCAGTTTTTTCGTGGGGGAAAAACTGTTTTTT. Protein: CASSFFVGEKLFF.